The sequence of this TCR beta chain was determined in a study of T cell repertoires in cytomegalovirus infection. This clonotype was found many times. TCRdb fed the reads into MiXCR, producing one record per CDR3 protein. The sample records about 360,000 distinct CDR3 sequences, around a sixth being singletons. This CDR3 is built from 14 residues. Germline V gene data show CDR1 as LGHNA and CDR2 as YNFKEQ. The V end lost 2 bases, the J end lost 5 bases, and 11 bases lay between the germline ends. The origin of this receptor is a human donor in good health (CMV status not recorded). Some clones in this sample may be carry-over from other donors' samples. Sequenced sample: PBMCs. The chain employs TRBV4-2 and TRBJ2-3; D ambiguous. In DNA form, the CDR3 reads TGTGCCAGCAGCCAAACAGACAAGGGAGATACGCAGTATTTT. Translated, it gives CASSQTDKGDTQYF.